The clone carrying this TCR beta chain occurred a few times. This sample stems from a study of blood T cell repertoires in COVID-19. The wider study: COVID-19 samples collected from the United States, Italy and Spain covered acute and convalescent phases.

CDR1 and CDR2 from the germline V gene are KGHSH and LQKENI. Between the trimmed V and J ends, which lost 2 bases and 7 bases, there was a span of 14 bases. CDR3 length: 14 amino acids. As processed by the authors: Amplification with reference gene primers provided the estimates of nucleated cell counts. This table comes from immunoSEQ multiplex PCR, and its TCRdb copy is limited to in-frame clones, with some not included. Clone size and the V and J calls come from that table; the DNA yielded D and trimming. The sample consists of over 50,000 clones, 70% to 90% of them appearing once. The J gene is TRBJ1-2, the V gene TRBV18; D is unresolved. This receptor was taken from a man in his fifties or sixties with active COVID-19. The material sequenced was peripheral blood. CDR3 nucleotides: TGTGCCAGCTCACCAAGCGGAAACCGGGGTGGCTACACCTTC. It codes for CASSPSGNRGGYTF.